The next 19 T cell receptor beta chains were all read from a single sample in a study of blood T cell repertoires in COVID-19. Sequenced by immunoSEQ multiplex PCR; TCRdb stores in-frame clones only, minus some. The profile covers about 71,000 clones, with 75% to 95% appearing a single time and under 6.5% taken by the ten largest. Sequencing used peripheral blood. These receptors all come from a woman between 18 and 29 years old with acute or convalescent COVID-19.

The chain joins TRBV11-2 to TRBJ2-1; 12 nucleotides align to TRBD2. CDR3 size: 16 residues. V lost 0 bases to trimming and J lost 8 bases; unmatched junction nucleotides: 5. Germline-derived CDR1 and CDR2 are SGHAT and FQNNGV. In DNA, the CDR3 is TGTGCCAGCAGCTTAGAGCCTAGCGGGAGGGCCGATGAGCAGTTCTTC. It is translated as CASSLEPSGRADEQFF.

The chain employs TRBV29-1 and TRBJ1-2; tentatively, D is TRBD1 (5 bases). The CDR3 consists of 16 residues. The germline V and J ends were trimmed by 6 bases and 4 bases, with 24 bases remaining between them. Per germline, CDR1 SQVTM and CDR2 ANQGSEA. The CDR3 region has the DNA TGCAGCGTGCCAGTAGCACGACAGACCCAAAGCTATGGCTACACCTTC. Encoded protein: CSVPVARQTQSYGYTF.

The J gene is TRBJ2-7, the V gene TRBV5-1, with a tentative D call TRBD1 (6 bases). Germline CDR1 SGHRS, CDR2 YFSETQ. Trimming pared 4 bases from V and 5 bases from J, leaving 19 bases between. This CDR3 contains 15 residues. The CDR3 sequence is CASSPTDRILDEQYF. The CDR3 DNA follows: TGCGCCAGCAGCCCAACCGACAGGATCCTCGACGAGCAGTACTTC.

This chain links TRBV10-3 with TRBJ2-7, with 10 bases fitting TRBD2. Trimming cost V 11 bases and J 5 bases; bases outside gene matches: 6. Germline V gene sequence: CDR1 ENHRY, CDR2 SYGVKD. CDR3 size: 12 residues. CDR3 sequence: CALGAGGNEQYF. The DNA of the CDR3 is TGTGCCCTGGGAGCGGGGGGGAACGAGCAGTACTTC.

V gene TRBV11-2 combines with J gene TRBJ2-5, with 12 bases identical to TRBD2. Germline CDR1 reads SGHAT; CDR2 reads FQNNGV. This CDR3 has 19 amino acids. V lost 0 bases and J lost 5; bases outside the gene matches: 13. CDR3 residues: CASSLDPPGLAGGEETQYF. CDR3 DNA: TGTGCCAGCAGCTTAGACCCCCCAGGGCTAGCGGGGGGGGAGGAGACCCAGTACTTC.

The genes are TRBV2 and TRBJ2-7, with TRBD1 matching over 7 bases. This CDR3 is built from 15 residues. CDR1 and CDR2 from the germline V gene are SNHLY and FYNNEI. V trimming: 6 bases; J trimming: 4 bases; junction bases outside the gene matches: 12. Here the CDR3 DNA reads TGTGCCAGCAGGGCGTTTTCGGACAGGAAATACGAGCAGTACTTC. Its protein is CASRAFSDRKYEQYF. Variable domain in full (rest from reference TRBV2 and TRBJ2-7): EPEVTQTPSHQVTQMGQEVILRCVPISNHLYFYWYRQILGQKVEFLVSFYNNEISEKSEIFDDQFSVERPDGSNFTLKIRSTKLEDSAMYFCASRAFSDRKYEQYFGPGTRLTVT.

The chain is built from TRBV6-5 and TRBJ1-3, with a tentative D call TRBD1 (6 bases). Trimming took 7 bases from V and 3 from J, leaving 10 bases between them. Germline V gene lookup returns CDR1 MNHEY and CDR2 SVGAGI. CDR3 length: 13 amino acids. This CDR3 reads CASTRGVGNTIYF. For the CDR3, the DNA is TGTGCCAGCACCAGGGGCGTTGGAAACACCATATATTTT.

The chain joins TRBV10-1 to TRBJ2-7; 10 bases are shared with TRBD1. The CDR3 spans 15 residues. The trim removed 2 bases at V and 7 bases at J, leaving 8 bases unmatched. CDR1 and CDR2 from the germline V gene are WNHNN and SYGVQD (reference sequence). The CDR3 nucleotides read TGCGCCAGCAGTGAGATGAACCGGGACAGGGGAGAGCAGTACTTC. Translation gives CASSEMNRDRGEQYF.

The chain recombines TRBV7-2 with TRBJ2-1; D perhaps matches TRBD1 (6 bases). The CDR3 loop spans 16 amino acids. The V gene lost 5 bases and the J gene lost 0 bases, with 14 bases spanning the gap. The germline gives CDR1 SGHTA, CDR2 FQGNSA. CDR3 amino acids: CASSITGLSSYNEQFF. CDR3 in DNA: TGTGCCAGCAGCATTACAGGGCTTAGCTCCTACAATGAGCAGTTCTTC.

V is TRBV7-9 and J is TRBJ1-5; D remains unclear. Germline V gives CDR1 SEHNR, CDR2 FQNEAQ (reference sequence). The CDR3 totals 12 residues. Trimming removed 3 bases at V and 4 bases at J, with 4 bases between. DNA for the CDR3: TGTGCCAGCAGCTTCGGGAATCAGCCCCAGCATTTT. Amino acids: CASSFGNQPQHF.

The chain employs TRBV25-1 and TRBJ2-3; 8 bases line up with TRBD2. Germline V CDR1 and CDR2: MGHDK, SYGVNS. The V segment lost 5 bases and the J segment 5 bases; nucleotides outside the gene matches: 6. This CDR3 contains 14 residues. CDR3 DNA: TGTGCCAGCAGTTCACTAGCGGTCTTAGATACGCAGTATTTT. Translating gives CASSSLAVLDTQYF.

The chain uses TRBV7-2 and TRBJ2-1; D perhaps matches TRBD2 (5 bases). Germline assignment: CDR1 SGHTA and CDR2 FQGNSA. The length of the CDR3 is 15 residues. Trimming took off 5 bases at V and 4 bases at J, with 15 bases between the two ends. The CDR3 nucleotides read TGTGCCAGCAGCCCCGCGACGGGGTTTTACAATGAGCAGTTCTTC. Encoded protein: CASSPATGFYNEQFF. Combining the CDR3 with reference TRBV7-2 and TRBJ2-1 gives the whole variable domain GAGVSQSPSNKVTEKGKDVELRCDPISGHTALYWYRQSLGQGLEFLIYFQGNSAPDKSGLPSDRFSAERTGGSVSTLTIQRTQQEDSAVYLCASSPATGFYNEQFFGPGTRLTVL.

The DNA for the CDR3 is TGTGCCATCAGTGAGTCGATTTCCGGGACAGGGGGAAGGAATACGCAGTATTTT. Its translation: CAISESISGTGGRNTQYF. The chain combines TRBV10-3 with TRBJ2-3; 11 nucleotides match TRBD1. CDR1 and CDR2 from the germline V gene are ENHRY and SYGVKD. Trimming removed 0 bases from V and 7 bases from J; junction bases left unmatched: 12. The CDR3 is 18 amino acids.

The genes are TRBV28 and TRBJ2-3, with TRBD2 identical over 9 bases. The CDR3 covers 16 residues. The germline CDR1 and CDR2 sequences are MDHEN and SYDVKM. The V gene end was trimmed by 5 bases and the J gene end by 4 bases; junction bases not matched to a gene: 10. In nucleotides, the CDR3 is TGTGCCAGCAGTCTCCAGGGGACTAGCTCCTCAGATACGCAGTATTTT. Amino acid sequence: CASSLQGTSSSDTQYF.

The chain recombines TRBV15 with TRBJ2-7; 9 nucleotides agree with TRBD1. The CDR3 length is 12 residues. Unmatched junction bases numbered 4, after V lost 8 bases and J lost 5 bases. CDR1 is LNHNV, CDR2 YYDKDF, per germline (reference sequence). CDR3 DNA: TGTGCCACCGGACAGGGGACGGACGAGCAGTACTTC. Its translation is CATGQGTDEQYF.

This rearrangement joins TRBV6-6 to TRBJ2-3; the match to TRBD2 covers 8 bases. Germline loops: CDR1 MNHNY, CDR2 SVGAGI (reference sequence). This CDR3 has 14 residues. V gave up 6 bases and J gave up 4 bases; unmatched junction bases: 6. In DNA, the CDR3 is TGTGCCAGCAGCCCCCGGGGGGGCTCAGATACGCAGTATTTT. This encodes CASSPRGGSDTQYF.

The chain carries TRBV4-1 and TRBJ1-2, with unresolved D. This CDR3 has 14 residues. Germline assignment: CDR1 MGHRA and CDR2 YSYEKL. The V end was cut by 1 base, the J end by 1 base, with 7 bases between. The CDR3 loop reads CASSQVAVNYGYTF. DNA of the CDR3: TGCGCCAGCAGCCAAGTTGCGGTTAACTATGGCTACACCTTC.

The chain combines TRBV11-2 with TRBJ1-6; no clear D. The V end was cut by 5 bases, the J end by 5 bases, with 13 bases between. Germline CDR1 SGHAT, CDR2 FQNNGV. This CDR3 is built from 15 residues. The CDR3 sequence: CASSREIGNNSPLHF. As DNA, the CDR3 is TGTGCCAGCAGCCGCGAAATCGGGAATAATTCACCCCTCCACTTT.

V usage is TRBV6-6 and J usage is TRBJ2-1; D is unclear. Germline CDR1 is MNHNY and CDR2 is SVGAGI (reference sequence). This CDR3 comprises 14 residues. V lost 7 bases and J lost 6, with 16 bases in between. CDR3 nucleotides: TGTGCCAGCACCATAGGAGTGGTAGGCAATGAGCAGTTCTTC. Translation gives CASTIGVVGNEQFF.